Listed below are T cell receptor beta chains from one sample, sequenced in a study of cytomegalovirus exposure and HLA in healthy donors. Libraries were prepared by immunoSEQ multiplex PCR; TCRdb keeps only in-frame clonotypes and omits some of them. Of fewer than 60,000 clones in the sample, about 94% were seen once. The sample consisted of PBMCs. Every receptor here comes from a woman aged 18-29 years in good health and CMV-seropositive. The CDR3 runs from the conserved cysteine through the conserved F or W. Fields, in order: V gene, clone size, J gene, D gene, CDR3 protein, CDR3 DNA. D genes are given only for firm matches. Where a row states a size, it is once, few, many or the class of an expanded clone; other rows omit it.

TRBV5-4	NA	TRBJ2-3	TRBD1	CASSMTGGADADTQYF	TGTGCCAGCAGCATGACAGGGGGCGCTGACGCAGATACGCAGTATTTT
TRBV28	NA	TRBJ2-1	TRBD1	CASSLLAGGNEQFF	TGTGCCAGCAGTTTATTAGCAGGGGGCAATGAGCAGTTCTTC
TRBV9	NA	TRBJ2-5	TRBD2	CASSGGGLAGLQETQYF	TGTGCCAGCAGCGGAGGAGGGCTAGCGGGACTCCAAGAGACCCAGTACTTC
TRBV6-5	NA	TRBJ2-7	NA	CASSRGNEQYF	TGTGCCAGCAGTCGAGGGAACGAGCAGTACTTC
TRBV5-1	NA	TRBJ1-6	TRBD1	CASSLGGQGMNSPLHF	TGCGCCAGCAGCTTGGGGGGACAGGGGATGAATTCACCCCTCCACTTT
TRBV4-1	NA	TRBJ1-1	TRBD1	CASSQATGGSYEAFF	TGCGCCAGCAGCCAAGCCACAGGGGGCTCTTATGAAGCTTTCTTT
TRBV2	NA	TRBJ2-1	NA	CASSEGLARDNEQFF	TGTGCCAGCAGTGAGGGCCTAGCCCGGGACAATGAGCAGTTCTTC
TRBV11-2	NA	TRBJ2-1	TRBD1	CASSSTGTGSGEQFF	TGTGCCAGCAGCTCGACCGGGACAGGGTCGGGTGAGCAGTTCTTC
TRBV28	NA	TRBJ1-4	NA	CASSHADRLNEKLFF	TGTGCCAGCAGCCACGCTGACAGACTTAATGAAAAACTGTTTTTT
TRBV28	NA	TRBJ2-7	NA	CASRPLRNRVAREQYF	TGTGCCAGCAGACCTCTCCGGAACAGGGTGGCGAGGGAGCAGTACTTC
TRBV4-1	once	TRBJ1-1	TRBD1	CASSQAPYRGRVNTEAFF	TGCGCCAGCAGCCAAGCTCCGTACAGGGGGCGGGTGAACACTGAAGCTTTCTTT
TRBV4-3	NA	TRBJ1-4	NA	CASSPRAKGGNEKLFF	TGCGCCAGCAGCCCACGAGCTAAAGGGGGTAATGAAAAACTGTTTTTT
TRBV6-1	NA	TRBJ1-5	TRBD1	CATTGQVNLNQPQHF	TGTGCCACCACGGGACAGGTCAATCTCAATCAGCCCCAGCATTTT
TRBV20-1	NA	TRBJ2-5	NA	CSVPNSETQYF	TGCAGTGTCCCCAACTCAGAGACCCAGTACTTC
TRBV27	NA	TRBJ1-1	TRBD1	CASSSARPGQGAGLAFF	TGTGCCAGCAGTTCCGCACGCCCGGGACAGGGGGCAGGATTGGCTTTCTTT
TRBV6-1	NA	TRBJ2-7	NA	CASTRGHSYEQYF	TGTGCCAGCACGAGGGGACACTCCTACGAGCAGTACTTC
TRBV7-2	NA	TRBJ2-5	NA	CASSLQETQYF	TGTGCCAGCAGCCTCCAAGAGACCCAGTACTTC
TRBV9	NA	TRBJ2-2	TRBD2	CASRRTSGRAGTGELFF	TGTGCCAGCAGGCGGACTAGCGGGAGGGCGGGCACCGGGGAGCTGTTTTTT
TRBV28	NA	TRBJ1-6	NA	CASSLGGASYNSPLHF	TGTGCCAGCAGTTTAGGGGGCGCATCCTATAATTCACCCCTCCACTTT
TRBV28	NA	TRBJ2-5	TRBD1	CASSLVGQGLETQYF	TGTGCCAGCAGTTTAGTGGGACAGGGGCTGGAGACCCAGTACTTC
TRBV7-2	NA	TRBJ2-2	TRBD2	CASTPGTTHTGELFF	TGTGCCAGCACCCCCGGGACTACCCACACCGGGGAGCTGTTTTTT
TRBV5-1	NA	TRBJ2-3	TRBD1	CASSLYLGQGTDTQYF	TGCGCCAGCAGCTTGTACCTCGGACAGGGCACAGATACGCAGTATTTT
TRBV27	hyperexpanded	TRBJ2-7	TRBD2	CASRPTSGSSEQYF	TGTGCCAGCAGGCCAACTAGCGGGAGTAGCGAGCAGTACTTC
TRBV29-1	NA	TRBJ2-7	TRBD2	CSVEQASGRAGGQYF	TGCAGCGTTGAACAGGCTAGCGGGAGGGCCGGGGGGCAGTACTTC
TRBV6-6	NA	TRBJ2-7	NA	CASSYSGRESYEQYF	TGTGCCAGCAGTTACTCTGGCAGGGAATCCTACGAGCAGTACTTC
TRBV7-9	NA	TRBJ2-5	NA	CASSTKRQRETQYF	TGTGCCAGCAGCACGAAAAGACAGAGGGAGACCCAGTACTTC
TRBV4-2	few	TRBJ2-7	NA	CASSQDEGAAYEQYF	TGTGCCAGCAGCCAAGATGAGGGAGCGGCCTACGAGCAGTACTTC
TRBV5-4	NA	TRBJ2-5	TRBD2	CASSLHLAGGYQETQYF	TGTGCCAGCAGCTTACATCTGGCGGGAGGGTACCAAGAGACCCAGTACTTC
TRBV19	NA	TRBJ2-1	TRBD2	CASSTPTSGRFGNEQFF	TGTGCCAGTAGTACCCCGACTAGCGGGAGGTTTGGGAATGAGCAGTTCTTC
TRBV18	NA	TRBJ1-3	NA	CASSPQQGANTIYF	TGTGCCAGCTCACCCCAACAGGGAGCAAACACCATATATTTT
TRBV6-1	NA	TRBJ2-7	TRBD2	CASIKSSGSRYEQYF	TGTGCCAGCATAAAGTCAAGCGGGAGTAGGTACGAGCAGTACTTC
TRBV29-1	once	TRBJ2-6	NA	CSVDLRSAGANVLTF	TGCAGCGTTGATTTGCGGAGCGCTGGGGCCAACGTCCTGACTTTC
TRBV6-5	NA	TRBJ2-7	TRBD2	CASSYTAGGPYEQYF	TGTGCCAGCAGTTACACAGCGGGAGGGCCTTACGAGCAGTACTTC
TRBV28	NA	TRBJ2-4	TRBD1	CASTTGQGNIQYF	TGTGCCAGCACTACGGGACAGGGTAACATTCAGTACTTC
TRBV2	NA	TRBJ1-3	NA	CASSEQANTIYF	TGTGCCAGCAGTGAGCAAGCGAACACCATATATTTT
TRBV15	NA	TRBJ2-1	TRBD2	CATRASGHNEQFF	TGTGCCACCAGGGCTAGCGGCCACAATGAGCAGTTCTTC
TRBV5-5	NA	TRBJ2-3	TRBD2	CASSGDSGRSTDTQYF	TGTGCCAGCAGCGGAGATAGCGGGAGGAGCACAGATACGCAGTATTTT
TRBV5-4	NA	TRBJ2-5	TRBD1	CASSLPSGGQETQYF	TGTGCCAGCAGCTTGCCCTCAGGGGGCCAAGAGACCCAGTACTTC
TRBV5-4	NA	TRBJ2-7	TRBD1	CASSVGTASSYEQYF	TGTGCCAGCAGCGTAGGGACAGCAAGCTCCTACGAGCAGTACTTC
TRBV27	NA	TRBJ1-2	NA	CASSLYRDRPYGYTF	TGTGCCAGCAGTTTATACCGAGACAGGCCCTATGGCTACACCTTC
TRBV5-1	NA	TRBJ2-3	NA	CASSHGPKQGGTDTQYF	TGCGCCAGCAGCCACGGACCGAAACAGGGGGGGACAGATACGCAGTATTTT
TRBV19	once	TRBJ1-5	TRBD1	CASTRDRGRNQPQHF	TGTGCCAGTACCCGGGACAGGGGGCGCAATCAGCCCCAGCATTTT
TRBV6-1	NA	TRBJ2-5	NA	CASSEFSEETQYF	TGTGCCAGCAGTGAATTCTCAGAAGAGACCCAGTACTTC
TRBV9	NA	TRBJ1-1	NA	CASSVGGTKNTEAFF	TGTGCCAGCAGCGTAGGAGGGACAAAGAACACTGAAGCTTTCTTT
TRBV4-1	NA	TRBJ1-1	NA	CASRQGLNTEAFF	TGCGCCAGCAGACAGGGATTGAACACTGAAGCTTTCTTT
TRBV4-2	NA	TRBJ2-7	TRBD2	CASSRGTSGVYEQYF	TGTGCCAGCAGCCGAGGAACTAGCGGCGTTTACGAGCAGTACTTC
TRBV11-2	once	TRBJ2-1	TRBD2	CASSGLEPSGRNEQFF	TGTGCCAGCAGCGGCCTAGAGCCTAGCGGGAGGAATGAGCAGTTCTTC
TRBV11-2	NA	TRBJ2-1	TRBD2	CASSLPSGSYNEQFF	TGTGCCAGCAGCTTGCCTAGCGGCTCCTACAATGAGCAGTTCTTC
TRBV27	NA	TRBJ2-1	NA	CASSLAEAGYNEQFF	TGTGCCAGCAGTTTAGCGGAGGCCGGTTACAATGAGCAGTTCTTC
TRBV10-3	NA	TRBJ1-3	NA	CAISESKLARLSGNTIYF	TGTGCCATCAGTGAGTCGAAGTTAGCCAGACTCTCTGGAAACACCATATATTTT